The 19 T cell receptor beta chains reported below all come from one sample, sequenced in a study of cytomegalovirus exposure and HLA in healthy donors. Clones were read by immunoSEQ multiplex PCR, and TCRdb kept only the in-frame ones, dropping some. Of 150,000 to 200,000 clones in the sample, around nine tenths are singletons; the top ten hold 4% to 4.5%. The sample consisted of PBMCs. Receptors originate from a man between 18 and 29 years old in good health and CMV-seropositive.

This clone occurred once. The rearrangement links TRBV4-1 to TRBJ2-2; a weak D match, TRBD1 (5 bases). V lost 2 bases to trimming and J lost 4 bases, with 8 bases between them. CDR1 is MGHRA and CDR2 is YSYEKL in the germline V gene. This CDR3 contains 14 residues. The CDR3 DNA is TGCGCCAGCAGCCAACAGGGCTTCACCGGGGAGCTGTTTTTT. Protein product: CASSQQGFTGELFF.

This chain connects TRBV6-1 to TRBJ2-7; 9 bases map to TRBD2. Germline assignment: CDR1 MNHNS and CDR2 SASEGT. The CDR3 length is 18 residues. Losses at the gene ends were 1 base for V and 2 bases for J; bases not matched to a gene: 12. The CDR3 reads CASSEVAGVRLGAYEQYF. The CDR3 DNA follows: TGTGCCAGCAGTGAAGTAGCGGGGGTCCGCCTGGGGGCCTACGAGCAGTACTTC.

This clone was seen only a few times. The V and J genes are TRBV28 and TRBJ1-2, with 11 bases fitting TRBD1. The CDR3 spans 17 residues. The germline CDR1 and CDR2 sequences are MDHEN and SYDVKM. Germline trimming cut 6 bases from V and 4 bases from J; bases unmatched to any gene: 13. CDR3 amino acids: CASSRVPGTGGGYGYTF. The CDR3 DNA follows: TGTGCCAGCAGCCGCGTACCTGGGACAGGGGGGGGCTATGGCTACACCTTC.

The chain couples TRBV11-2 to TRBJ2-1; 10 bases align to TRBD2. V gave up 5 bases and J gave up 3 bases; unmatched junction bases: 7. The CDR3 consists of 16 residues. CDR1 SGHAT and CDR2 FQNNGV come from the germline V gene. The CDR3 DNA reads as TGTGCCAGCAGCACCAATAGCGGGAGGTACTACAATGAGCAGTTCTTC. It specifies CASSTNSGRYYNEQFF.

This chain joins TRBV6-6 and TRBJ1-2; the match to TRBD1 covers 9 bases. CDR1 MNHNY and CDR2 SVGAGI come from the germline V gene (reference sequence). The CDR3 length is 16 residues. Trimming cost V 8 bases and J 1 base; bases outside gene matches: 11. CDR3 nucleotide sequence: TGTGCCAGCCACCGGGACAGGGTAAATGTTAACTATGGCTACACCTTC. Its protein is CASHRDRVNVNYGYTF.

This clone has just one count. The chain uses TRBV9 and TRBJ2-3; no reliable D call. The CDR3 is made up of 15 amino acids. With 0 bases removed from V and 4 bases from J, the gap between germline ends came to 12 bases. Germline V gives CDR1 SGDLS, CDR2 YYNGEE. CDR3 amino acids: CASSVDQAPADTQYF. CDR3 coding DNA: TGTGCCAGCAGCGTAGATCAAGCACCGGCAGATACGCAGTATTTT.

The gene calls are TRBV30 and TRBJ2-3; D is possibly TRBD2 (5 bases). V lost 8 bases to trimming and J lost 1 base, with 7 bases between them. The germline V gene encodes CDR1 GTSNPN and CDR2 SVGIG (reference sequence). The CDR3 extends over 11 amino acids. CDR3 bases: TGTGCCGGAGGTCGCACAGATACGCAGTATTTT. Translated, it gives CAGGRTDTQYF.

The rearrangement joins TRBV9 to TRBJ2-7; D uncertain. Germline V lookup: CDR1 SGDLS, CDR2 YYNGEE. V was pared by 4 bases and J by 3 bases, with 11 bases between. This CDR3 spans 13 amino acids. The DNA of the CDR3 is TGTGCCAGCAGCTCCGGGTCCGTCTACGAGCAGTACTTC. It is translated as CASSSGSVYEQYF.

The chain has TRBV28 and TRBJ1-4; 7 positions match TRBD1. Germline CDR1 reads MDHEN; CDR2 reads SYDVKM. CDR3 length equals 18 residues. With 2 bases clipped from V and 8 bases from J, the junction kept 17 bases outside the gene matches. The CDR3 region has the DNA TGTGCCAGCAGTTTAGGGATTCGACAGGGTCGGTTTTTGGAAAAACTGTTTTTT. Translating gives CASSLGIRQGRFLEKLFF.

This rearrangement joins TRBV4-1 to TRBJ2-1; 8 bases match TRBD2. CDR3 length equals 16 residues. Germline V gene sequence: CDR1 MGHRA, CDR2 YSYEKL. V lost 0 bases to trimming and J lost 4 bases; unmatched junction nucleotides: 5. CDR3 sequence: CASSQDPGLDYNEQFF. As DNA, the CDR3 is TGCGCCAGCAGCCAAGACCCGGGACTAGATTACAATGAGCAGTTCTTC.

The genes are TRBV18 and TRBJ2-7, with D perhaps TRBD1 (5 bases). V was pared by 5 bases and J by 3 bases, with 20 bases between. Germline CDR1 KGHSH, CDR2 LQKENI. CDR3 length: 16 residues. The CDR3 loop is CASSSPNRQSNYEQYF. In DNA, the CDR3 is TGTGCCAGCTCATCCCCGAATCGACAGTCTAACTACGAGCAGTACTTC.

The chain combines TRBV28 with TRBJ2-6; 9 nucleotides agree with TRBD1. Germline CDR1 MDHEN, CDR2 SYDVKM. Germline trimming cut 6 bases from V and 2 bases from J; bases unmatched to any gene: 5. The CDR3 contains 16 residues. The CDR3 spells CASRRTGGTGANVLTF. The CDR3 DNA is TGTGCCAGCAGGCGTACAGGGGGCACTGGGGCCAACGTCCTGACTTTC.

The CDR3: CASRMTEISYNEQFF. In DNA form, the CDR3 reads TGTGCCAGCAGGATGACTGAGATCTCCTACAATGAGCAGTTCTTC. V usage is TRBV28 and J usage is TRBJ2-1, with D uncertain. The V gene lost 6 bases and the J gene lost 0 bases, with 12 bases spanning the gap. This CDR3 is built from 15 residues. CDR1 and CDR2 from the germline V gene are MDHEN and SYDVKM.

V gene TRBV30 combines with J gene TRBJ2-7, with 14 bases matching TRBD2. CDR3 length: 15 amino acids. V lost 1 base to trimming and J lost 7 bases; unmatched junction nucleotides: 6. Germline V gene lookup returns CDR1 GTSNPN and CDR2 SVGIG (reference sequence). The CDR3 DNA follows: TGTGCCTGGAGTGCGGGACTAGCGGGAGTAGGTGAGCAGTACTTC. It translates to CAWSAGLAGVGEQYF.

The rearrangement links TRBV27 to TRBJ2-7; D not certain. Germline V gene data show CDR1 as MNHEY and CDR2 as SMNVEV (reference sequence). The CDR3 extends over 13 amino acids. The V end was cut by 0 bases, the J end by 5 bases, with 8 bases between. The CDR3 region has the DNA TGTGCCAGCAGTTTATCGAGCGCGCACGAGCAGTACTTC. Translation gives CASSLSSAHEQYF.

This chain connects TRBV5-7 to TRBJ2-1; 8 bases line up with TRBD2. TRBV5-7 is given ORF status, its function remaining uncertain. V shed 0 bases, J shed 6 bases, and the junction held 17 bases outside the gene matches. CDR3 size: 19 residues. Written as DNA, the CDR3 is TGTGCCAGCAGCTTGGCGGGGGAGGGGGTTAGCGGGATGGGCAATGAGCAGTTCTTC. It codes for CASSLAGEGVSGMGNEQFF.

This rearrangement joins TRBV5-4 to TRBJ1-1; D gene uncertain. The CDR3 is 16 residues long. The V end was cut by 0 bases, the J end by 2 bases, with 14 bases between. Germline CDR1 SGHNT, CDR2 YYREEE (reference sequence). The CDR3 coding sequence is TGTGCCAGCAGCTTGGGTAGTCGGGGTACTAACACTGAAGCTTTCTTT. Protein: CASSLGSRGTNTEAFF.

This clone was detected once. The V and J genes are TRBV7-8 and TRBJ2-7, with D unresolved. The CDR3 has 16 residues. V gave up 1 base and J gave up 0 bases, with 13 bases separating them. From germline, CDR1 is SGHVS and CDR2 FQNEAQ. This chain's CDR3 is CASSLGADPSSYEQYF. In DNA, the CDR3 is TGTGCCAGCAGCTTAGGGGCAGACCCAAGCTCCTACGAGCAGTACTTC.

V usage is TRBV27 and J usage is TRBJ2-7; D ambiguous. The CDR3 runs to 11 residues. CDR1 MNHEY and CDR2 SMNVEV come from the germline V gene (reference sequence). Deletions cut 10 bases from V and 4 bases from J, with 11 bases between. The CDR3 reads CATSTWYEQYF. In DNA, the CDR3 is TGTGCCACCTCAACTTGGTACGAGCAGTACTTC.